Listed below are T cell receptor beta chains from one sample, sequenced in a study of cytomegalovirus exposure and HLA in healthy donors. Assay used: immunoSEQ multiplex PCR; TCRdb lists only in-frame clones, some missing. The data show roughly 100,000 clones, around 96% seen once. Sequenced: PBMCs. Every receptor here comes from a woman under 30 in good health and CMV-seronegative. Both conserved end residues are part of each CDR3. Each record gives: V gene, D gene, CDR3 length, J gene, clone size, CDR3 DNA, CDR3 protein. D genes are given only for firm matches. Not all rows give a size; the values are once, few, many and, for expanded clones, a class.

TRBV6-1	TRBD1	15	TRBJ1-1	-	TGTGCCATTATCGGACAGGGGGCTAGAAACACTGAAGCTTTCTTT	CAIIGQGARNTEAFF
TRBV11-2	-	13	TRBJ1-2	-	TGTGCCAGCAGCTTAGCAGCAGGGGTGGGCTACACCTTC	CASSLAAGVGYTF
TRBV7-2	TRBD2	16	TRBJ2-5	-	TGTGCCAGCAGCTTAGTCGGGACTAGCGTAGCAGAGACCCAGTACTTC	CASSLVGTSVAETQYF
TRBV27	-	14	TRBJ1-1	-	TGTGCCAGCTCTCCTGGCGGGGGGTGGACTGAAGCTTTCTTT	CASSPGGGWTEAFF
TRBV6-5	-	14	TRBJ2-1	-	TGTGCCAGCAGTGACGCGGGGTATTACAATGAGCAGTTCTTC	CASSDAGYYNEQFF
TRBV30	TRBD1	15	TRBJ2-2	-	TGTGCCTGGGGTCAGGGGGCGGGCGCCACCGGGGAGCTGTTTTTT	CAWGQGAGATGELFF
TRBV13	TRBD2	13	TRBJ2-1	-	TGTGCCAGTTCTAGCGGGGGCCACAATGAGCAGTTCTTC	CASSSGGHNEQFF
TRBV10-3	-	15	TRBJ1-2	-	TGTGCCATCAGTGAGTCGAGTACAGGGTCGAGGGGCTACACCTTC	CAISESSTGSRGYTF
TRBV10-3	TRBD1	14	TRBJ1-1	once	TGTGCCATCAGCCGACAGGGAACGAACACTGAAGCTTTCTTT	CAISRQGTNTEAFF
TRBV6-1	-	12	TRBJ1-5	once	TGTGCCAGCAGGGGGGCACGTCAGCCCCAGCATTTT	CASRGARQPQHF
TRBV28	-	14	TRBJ1-5	-	TGTGCCAGCAGAACCACAATAAGCAATCAGCCCCAGCATTTT	CASRTTISNQPQHF
TRBV4-1	-	14	TRBJ2-5	-	TGCGCCAGCAGATCTCAGGGTGGTCTGGAGACCCAGTACTTC	CASRSQGGLETQYF
TRBV6-6	-	13	TRBJ1-4	-	TGTGCCAGCAGTGCATCGGGTAATGAAAAACTGTTTTTT	CASSASGNEKLFF
TRBV6-6	-	15	TRBJ2-7	-	TGTGCCAGCAGTTACTCGAACACAGGCCTAAACGAGCAGTACTTC	CASSYSNTGLNEQYF
TRBV5-6	-	14	TRBJ1-5	-	TGTGCCAGCAGCTTGGCCGGGTACAATCAGCCCCAGCATTTT	CASSLAGYNQPQHF
TRBV9	-	17	TRBJ2-3	-	TGTGCCAGCAGCGTACTCGACAGGCCGAGGGGCGCAGATACGCAGTATTTT	CASSVLDRPRGADTQYF
TRBV9	TRBD1	13	TRBJ2-7	-	TGTGCCAGCAGCGACGACAGGGGCGAAGAGCAGTACTTC	CASSDDRGEEQYF
TRBV27	-	12	TRBJ1-2	-	TGTGCCAGCAGTGCTGGGGGGGGAGGCTACACCTTC	CASSAGGGGYTF
TRBV27	TRBD1	14	TRBJ2-7	-	TGTGCCAGCAGTCCTAAGACAGGGTCCTACGAGCAGTACTTC	CASSPKTGSYEQYF
TRBV10-3	TRBD1	14	TRBJ1-1	once	TGTGCCATCAGTGAAGACAGGGCCCCCACTGAAGCTTTCTTT	CAISEDRAPTEAFF
TRBV19	TRBD2	16	TRBJ2-3	-	TGTGCCAGTAGTGCTCCGGCGGGGGGGGTCACAGATACGCAGTATTTT	CASSAPAGGVTDTQYF
TRBV6-4	TRBD2	16	TRBJ2-1	-	TGTGCCAGCACCACATTAGCGGGAGGGCCGTTAAATGAGCAGTTCTTC	CASTTLAGGPLNEQFF
TRBV7-2	TRBD2	14	TRBJ2-1	-	TGTGCCAGCAGAATAGCGGGGGGGGACAATGAGCAGTTCTTC	CASRIAGGDNEQFF
TRBV10-3	TRBD1	16	TRBJ1-2	-	TGTGCCATCAGTGGGTTGGGCCCAGGGGGCGACTATGGCTACACCTTC	CAISGLGPGGDYGYTF
TRBV27	-	16	TRBJ1-5	-	TGTGCCAGCAGCTTATCCAGGGATTTGGGCAATCAGCCCCAGCATTTT	CASSLSRDLGNQPQHF
TRBV7-9	TRBD1	13	TRBJ2-7	-	TGTGCCAGCAGAAGACAGGGCGCCTACGAGCAGTACTTC	CASRRQGAYEQYF
TRBV9	TRBD1	15	TRBJ2-7	-	TGTGCCAGCAGCGTAGGGGGACAGGGAGGTTACGAGCAGTACTTC	CASSVGGQGGYEQYF
TRBV7-9	TRBD2	17	TRBJ2-7	once	TGTGCCAGCAGCCTGCGACAACTAGCGGGGGGGCATGGCGAGCAGTACTTC	CASSLRQLAGGHGEQYF
TRBV5-1	-	15	TRBJ2-1	-	TGCGCCAGCACAAAGCGGCTCAGCTCCTACAATGAGCAGTTCTTC	CASTKRLSSYNEQFF
TRBV2	TRBD2	15	TRBJ2-2	-	TGTGCCAGCAGTGAACGGCGGGAGGGCACCGGGGAGCTGTTTTTT	CASSERREGTGELFF
TRBV28	TRBD1	16	TRBJ2-1	-	TGTGCCAGCAGCCGAAAACCCGGGACAGTACACAATGAGCAGTTCTTC	CASSRKPGTVHNEQFF
TRBV6-6	-	14	TRBJ1-1	-	TGTGCCAGCAGTTACTCGAACAGGGACACTGAAGCTTTCTTT	CASSYSNRDTEAFF
TRBV18	TRBD1	14	TRBJ2-7	-	TGTGCCAGCTCACCCCGACAGGGGGCGCACGAGCAGTACTTC	CASSPRQGAHEQYF
TRBV4-3	-	15	TRBJ1-2	-	TGCGCCAGCAGCCAATCGACGGGAGCTAACTATGGCTACACCTTC	CASSQSTGANYGYTF
TRBV6-1	TRBD1	14	TRBJ2-7	-	TGTGCCAGCAGTGTCGGGACAGTAAACTACGAGCAGTACTTC	CASSVGTVNYEQYF
TRBV7-9	TRBD2	15	TRBJ2-2	-	TGTGCCCCCGGGACTAGCGGGGGGTCCACCGGGGAGCTGTTTTTT	CAPGTSGGSTGELFF
TRBV5-6	-	16	TRBJ2-3	-	TGTGCCAGCAGCTTGGGGGTGCGGGTGGCGCCAGATACGCAGTATTTT	CASSLGVRVAPDTQYF
TRBV11-2	TRBD1	14	TRBJ2-3	-	TGTGCCAGCAGCTCAGGACAGGGGACGGGTACGCAGTATTTT	CASSSGQGTGTQYF
TRBV6-5	-	13	TRBJ2-5	-	TGTGCCAGCAGGCGGGCGGTCCAAGAGACCCAGTACTTC	CASRRAVQETQYF
TRBV5-6	-	13	TRBJ2-1	-	TGTGCCAGCAGCTTGTACAAACCAAATGAGCAGTTCTTC	CASSLYKPNEQFF
TRBV7-2	-	12	TRBJ1-1	-	TGTGCCAGCAGCTTATGGCCCACTGAAGCTTTCTTT	CASSLWPTEAFF
TRBV5-1	-	18	TRBJ2-3	-	TGCGCCAGCAGCTCACCACCCGGGCGGACGGGGGGCACAGATACGCAGTATTTT	CASSSPPGRTGGTDTQYF
TRBV28	TRBD1	17	TRBJ1-6	-	TGTGCCAGCAGTGGGATGGGACAGGGAGGGTATAATTCACCCCTCCACTTT	CASSGMGQGGYNSPLHF
TRBV10-3	-	11	TRBJ1-1	-	TGTGCCACACTAACAGGCACTGAAGCTTTCTTT	CATLTGTEAFF
TRBV2	TRBD1	12	TRBJ1-2	few	TGTGCCAGCCCGGACAGGGCCTATGGCTACACCTTC	CASPDRAYGYTF
TRBV18	-	13	TRBJ1-4	-	TGTGCCAGCTCAGGTCAGGGGCACGGAAAACTGTTTTTT	CASSGQGHGKLFF
TRBV7-2	-	12	TRBJ1-2	-	TGTGCCAGCAGCCCGCAGGGGTTTCCGACTCTATTC	CASSPQGFPTLF
TRBV2	-	14	TRBJ2-2	-	TGTGCCAGCAGAGTTACAACGAACACCGGGGAGCTGTTTTTT	CASRVTTNTGELFF
TRBV7-8	-	12	TRBJ1-1	-	TGTGCCAGCAGACAGGGGAACACTGAAGCTTTCTTT	CASRQGNTEAFF
TRBV11-3	-	17	TRBJ2-2	-	TGTGCCAGCAGCCTGTACCCCGGGACAACTAACACCGGGGAGCTGTTTTTT	CASSLYPGTTNTGELFF
TRBV27	-	16	TRBJ2-3	-	TGTGCCAGCAGTTTATATCCGGGGAGGAGCACAGATACGCAGTATTTT	CASSLYPGRSTDTQYF
TRBV7-9	TRBD1	15	TRBJ2-7	-	TGTGCCAGCAGCTTTTCCGGGACAGGGCGGTACGAGCAGTACTTC	CASSFSGTGRYEQYF
TRBV4-2	-	15	TRBJ2-7	-	TGTGCCAGCAGCCAGGAGGGGGACAGCTCCTACGAGCAGTACTTC	CASSQEGDSSYEQYF
TRBV5-1	-	14	TRBJ2-3	once	TGCGCCAGCCGACTCGTGGAGATCACAGATACGCAGTATTTT	CASRLVEITDTQYF
TRBV5-4	TRBD1	15	TRBJ2-1	-	TGTGCCAGCAGCTTACAGGGGGTCCCTAATAATGAGCAGTTCTTC	CASSLQGVPNNEQFF
TRBV11-2	TRBD2	16	TRBJ2-3	-	TGTGCCAGCAGCTCCTTGGAGACTAGCGGATCAGATACGCAGTATTTT	CASSSLETSGSDTQYF
TRBV18	TRBD1	13	TRBJ2-4	-	TGTGCCAGCTCACCTCAGGGGGCAAACATTCAGTACTTC	CASSPQGANIQYF
TRBV5-1	TRBD1	15	TRBJ2-5	-	TGCGCCAGCAGCCAGGGACAGTGGGCCCAAAAGACCCAGTACTTC	CASSQGQWAQKTQYF
TRBV6-5	-	11	TRBJ2-5	once	TGTGCCAGCACAGCCGGGGAGACCCAGTACTTC	CASTAGETQYF
TRBV5-8	TRBD1	15	TRBJ2-2	-	TGTGCCAGCAGGGCCGGGACAGGGGACACCGGGGAGCTGTTTTTT	CASRAGTGDTGELFF